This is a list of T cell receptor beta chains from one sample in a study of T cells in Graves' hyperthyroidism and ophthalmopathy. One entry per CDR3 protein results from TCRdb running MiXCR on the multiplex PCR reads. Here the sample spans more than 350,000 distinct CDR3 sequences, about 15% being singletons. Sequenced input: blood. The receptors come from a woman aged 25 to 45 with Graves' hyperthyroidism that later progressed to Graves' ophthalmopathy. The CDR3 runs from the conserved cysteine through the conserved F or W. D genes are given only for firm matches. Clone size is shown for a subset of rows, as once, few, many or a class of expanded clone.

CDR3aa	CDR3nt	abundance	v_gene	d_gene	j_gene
CAWSFPPGTVRFF	TGTGCCTGGAGTTTTCCTCCGGGGACAGTGCGGTTCTTC	.	TRBV30	TRBD1	TRBJ2-1
CASSAASGRFDEQYF	TGTGCCAGCAGTGCGGCTAGCGGGAGGTTTGACGAGCAGTACTTC	.	TRBV2	TRBD2	TRBJ2-7
CSAKDRGGTDTQYF	TGCAGTGCTAAGGACAGGGGGGGAACAGATACGCAGTATTTT	few	TRBV20-1	TRBD1	TRBJ2-3
CASSMSSGGNKQFF	TGTGCCAGTAGTATGAGTTCGGGGGGCAATAAGCAGTTCTTC	.	TRBV19	.	TRBJ2-1
CAISESTGRNYGYTF	TGTGCCATCAGTGAGTCGACAGGGCGAAACTATGGCTACACCTTC	many	TRBV10-3	TRBD1	TRBJ1-2
CSAMGLVYEQYF	TGCAGTGCTATGGGGTTAGTCTACGAGCAGTACTTC	.	TRBV20-1	.	TRBJ2-7
CASSYSIAKGTGANVLTF	TGTGCCAGCAGTTATTCCATCGCGAAGGGAACTGGGGCCAACGTCCTGACTTTC	few	TRBV6-2/TRBV6-3	.	TRBJ2-6
CASRTNRASGVYNEQFF	TGTGCCAGCCGCACAAATCGGGCTAGCGGGGTTTACAATGAGCAGTTCTTC	many	TRBV11-1	TRBD2	TRBJ2-1
CASSSRGGWEGSFGNQPQHF	TGTGCCAGCAGTTCACGGGGGGGTTGGGAGGGGAGTTTTGGCAATCAGCCCCAGCATTTT	.	TRBV12-3/TRBV12-4	.	TRBJ1-5
CASSLDRGSDEQYF	TGTGCCAGCAGTTTAGACAGGGGATCGGACGAGCAGTACTTC	many	TRBV28	TRBD1	TRBJ2-7
CASSSGTGKAYEQYF	TGTGCCAGCAGTTCCGGGACAGGGAAGGCCTACGAGCAGTACTTC	.	TRBV6-5	TRBD1	TRBJ2-7
CASSGGTTTDTQYF	TGTGCCAGCAGTGGGGGGACAACCACAGATACGCAGTATTTT	few	TRBV12-3/TRBV12-4	.	TRBJ2-3
CASSFGGDYEQYF	TGTGCCAGCAGTTTTGGCGGGGACTACGAGCAGTACTTC	few	TRBV28	.	TRBJ2-7
CSAPGLDSPYGYTF	TGCAGTGCTCCGGGACTCGACAGCCCCTATGGCTACACCTTC	few	TRBV20-1	.	TRBJ1-2
CASSLGLAASSDTQYF	TGTGCCAGCAGTCTGGGACTAGCAGCATCGTCTGATACGCAGTATTTT	few	TRBV6-1	TRBD2	TRBJ2-3
CASSLKGTWVTMNTEAFF	TGCGCCAGCAGCTTGAAAGGGACATGGGTCACCATGAACACTGAAGCTTTCTTT	.	TRBV5-1	.	TRBJ1-1
CASRTSGPNNEQFF	TGTGCCAGCAGGACTAGCGGGCCCAACAATGAGCAGTTCTTC	.	TRBV25-1	TRBD2	TRBJ2-1
CASTPVGGTREYKFF	TGTGCCAGCACCCCTGTTGGAGGGACGAGGGAGTATAAGTTCTTC	.	TRBV11-2	.	TRBJ2-1
CAWSTGLFPYNEQFF	TGTGCCTGGAGTACGGGACTATTCCCTTACAATGAGCAGTTCTTC	.	TRBV30	TRBD2	TRBJ2-1
CASSSPGEPQHF	TGTGCCAGCAGTTCCCCGGGGGAGCCCCAGCATTTT	many	TRBV12-3/TRBV12-4	.	TRBJ1-5
CASSPNQGTADTQYF	TGTGCCAGCAGCCCTAATCAGGGTACCGCAGATACGCAGTATTTT	many	TRBV7-8	.	TRBJ2-3
CASSETGLVNYEQYF	TGTGCCAGCAGTGAAACTGGACTAGTGAACTACGAGCAGTACTTC	many	TRBV2	TRBD2	TRBJ2-7